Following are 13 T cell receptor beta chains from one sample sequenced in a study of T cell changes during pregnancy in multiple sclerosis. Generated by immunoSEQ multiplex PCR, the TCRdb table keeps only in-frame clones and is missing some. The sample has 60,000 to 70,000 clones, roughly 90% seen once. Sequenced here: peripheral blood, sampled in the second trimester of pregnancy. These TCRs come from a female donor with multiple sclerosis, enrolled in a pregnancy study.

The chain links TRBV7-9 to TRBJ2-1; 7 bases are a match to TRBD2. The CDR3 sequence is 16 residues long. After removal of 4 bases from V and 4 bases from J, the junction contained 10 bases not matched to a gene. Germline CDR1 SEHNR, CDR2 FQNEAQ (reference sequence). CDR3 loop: CASSSLERDLYNEQFF. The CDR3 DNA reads TGTGCCAGCAGCTCCTTAGAGCGGGACCTATACAATGAGCAGTTCTTC. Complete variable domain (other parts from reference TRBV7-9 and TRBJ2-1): DTGVSQNPRHKITKRGQNVTFRCDPISEHNRLYWYRQTLGQGPEFLTYFQNEAQLEKSRLLSDRFSAERPKGSFSTLEIQRTEQGDSAMYLCASSSLERDLYNEQFFGPGTRLTVL.

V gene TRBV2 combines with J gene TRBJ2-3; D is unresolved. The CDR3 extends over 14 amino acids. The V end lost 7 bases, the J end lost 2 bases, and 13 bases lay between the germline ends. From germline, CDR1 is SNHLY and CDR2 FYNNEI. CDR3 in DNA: TGTGCCAGCATGGAACTACCGTACACAGATACGCAGTATTTT. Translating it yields CASMELPYTDTQYF.

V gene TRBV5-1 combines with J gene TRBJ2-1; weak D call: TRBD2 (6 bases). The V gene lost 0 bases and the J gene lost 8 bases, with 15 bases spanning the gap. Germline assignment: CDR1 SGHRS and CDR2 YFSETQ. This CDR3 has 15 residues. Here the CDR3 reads CASSLGSGNGDEQFF. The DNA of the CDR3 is TGCGCCAGCAGCTTGGGTAGCGGCAACGGCGATGAGCAGTTCTTC.

The CDR3, as DNA: TGTGCCAGCAGCCAACTAGCGAATTCACCCCTCCACTTT. The encoded protein is CASSQLANSPLHF. V gene TRBV7-8 combines with J gene TRBJ1-6, with D unresolved. The CDR3 has 13 residues. Trimming took 5 bases from V and 7 from J, leaving 9 bases between them. Germline CDR1 is SGHVS and CDR2 is FQNEAQ.

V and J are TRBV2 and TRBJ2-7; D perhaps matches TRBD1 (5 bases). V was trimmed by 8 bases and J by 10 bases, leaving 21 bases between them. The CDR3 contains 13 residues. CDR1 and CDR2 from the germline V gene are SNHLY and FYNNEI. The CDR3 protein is CASDQTDRYPQYF. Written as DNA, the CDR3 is TGTGCCAGCGATCAGACAGATCGCTACCCACAGTACTTC.

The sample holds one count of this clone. The CDR3 nucleotides are TGTGCCAGCAGACCTGGCCCAGCGAACACCGGGGAGCTGTTTTTT. Amino acid sequence: CASRPGPANTGELFF. The V gene is TRBV2, the J gene TRBJ2-2; D gene ambiguous. There are 15 residues in the CDR3. Trimming pared 6 bases from V and 0 bases from J, leaving 11 bases between. Germline V gives CDR1 SNHLY, CDR2 FYNNEI.

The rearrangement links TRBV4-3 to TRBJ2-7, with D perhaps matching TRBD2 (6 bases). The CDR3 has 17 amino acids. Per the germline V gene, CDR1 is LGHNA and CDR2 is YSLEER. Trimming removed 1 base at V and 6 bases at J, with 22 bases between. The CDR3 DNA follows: TGCGCCAGCAGCCAAGCTTGGTTGGACGGGGGTAGTGGCGAGCAGTACTTC. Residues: CASSQAWLDGGSGEQYF.

In DNA form, the CDR3 reads TGTGCCAGCAGCCCAAGCCCGACTAGTGGCTACACCTTC. Its translation is CASSPSPTSGYTF. The genes are TRBV7-3 and TRBJ1-2, with unresolved D. The CDR3 covers 13 residues. Germline CDR1 SGHTA, CDR2 FQGTGA. V was trimmed by 5 bases and J by 7 bases, leaving 14 bases between them.

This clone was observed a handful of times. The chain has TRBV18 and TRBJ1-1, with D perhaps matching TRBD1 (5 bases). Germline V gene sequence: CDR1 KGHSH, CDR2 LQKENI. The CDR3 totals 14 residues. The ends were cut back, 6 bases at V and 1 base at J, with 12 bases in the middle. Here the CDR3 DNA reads TGTGCCAGCTCTCAATCAGGGCCGAACACTGAAGCTTTCTTT. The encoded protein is CASSQSGPNTEAFF. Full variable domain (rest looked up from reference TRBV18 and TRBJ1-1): NAGVMQNPRHLVRRRGQEARLRCSPMKGHSHVYWYRQLPEEGLKFMVYLQKENIIDESGMPKERFSAEFPKEGPSILRIQQVVRGDSAAYFCASSQSGPNTEAFFGQGTRLTVV.

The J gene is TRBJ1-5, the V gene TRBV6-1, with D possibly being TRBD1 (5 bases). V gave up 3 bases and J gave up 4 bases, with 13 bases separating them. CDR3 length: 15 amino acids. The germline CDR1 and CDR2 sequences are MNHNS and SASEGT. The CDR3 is CASSESQGRNQPQHF. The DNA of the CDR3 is TGTGCCAGCAGTGAGTCGCAGGGAAGGAATCAGCCCCAGCATTTT.

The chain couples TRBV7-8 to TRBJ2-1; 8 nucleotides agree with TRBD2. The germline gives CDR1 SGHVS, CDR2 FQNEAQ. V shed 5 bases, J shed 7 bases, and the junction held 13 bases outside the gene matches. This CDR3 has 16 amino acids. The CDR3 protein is CASSPSLAGAQNEQFF. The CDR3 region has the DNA TGTGCCAGCAGCCCAAGCCTAGCGGGCGCCCAGAATGAGCAGTTCTTC.

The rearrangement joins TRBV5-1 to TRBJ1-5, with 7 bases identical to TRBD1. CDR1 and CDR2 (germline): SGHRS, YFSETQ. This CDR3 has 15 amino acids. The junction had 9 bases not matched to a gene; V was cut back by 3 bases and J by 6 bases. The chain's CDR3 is CASSSSPGGGQPQHF. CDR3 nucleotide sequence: TGCGCCAGCAGCTCATCGCCAGGGGGAGGTCAGCCCCAGCATTTT. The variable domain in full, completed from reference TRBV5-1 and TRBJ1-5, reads KAGVTQTPRYLIKTRGQQVTLSCSPISGHRSVSWYQQTPGQGLQFLFEYFSETQRNKGNFPGRFSGRQFSNSRSEMNVSTLELGDSALYLCASSSSPGGGQPQHFGDGTRLSIL.

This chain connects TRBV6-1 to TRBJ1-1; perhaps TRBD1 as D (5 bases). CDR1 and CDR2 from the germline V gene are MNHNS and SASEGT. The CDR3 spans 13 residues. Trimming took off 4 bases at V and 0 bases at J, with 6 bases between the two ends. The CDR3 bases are TGTGCCAGCAGTGGGGACTTGAACACTGAAGCTTTCTTT. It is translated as CASSGDLNTEAFF.